The 26 T cell receptor beta chains below come from one sample, sequenced in a study of T cell repertoires in cytomegalovirus infection. No antigen has been assigned to these receptors. One entry per CDR3 protein results from TCRdb running MiXCR on the reads. The sample contains about 140,000 distinct CDR3 sequences, more than 25% of which appear only once. The sequencing used CD8+ T cells from cultured PBMCs, collected from culture after CMV antigen stimulation. These receptors came from a human donor in good health (CMV status not recorded). Some clones in this sample may be carry-over from other donors' samples.

The rearrangement uses TRBV7-4 and TRBJ1-2; 7 nucleotides match TRBD1. The CDR3 covers 13 residues. Trimming cost V 5 bases and J 6 bases; bases outside gene matches: 6. The germline V gene has CDR1 SGHVT and CDR2 SQSDAQ. In DNA, the CDR3 is TGTGCCAGCAGCCCGGGAGGGACAGATGGCTACACCTTC. Translation gives CASSPGGTDGYTF.

J is TRBJ2-1 and V is TRBV15; possibly TRBD1 or TRBD2 for D (5 bases each). Germline CDR1 LNHNV, CDR2 YYDKDF (reference sequence). CDR3 length: 14 amino acids. V shed 4 bases and J shed 4 bases, with 11 bases lying between them. The CDR3 reads CATSKRDGYNEQFF. CDR3 bases: TGTGCCACCAGCAAAAGGGACGGTTACAATGAGCAGTTCTTC.

In its sample, this clonotype was seen a few times. The DNA of the CDR3 is TGTGCCAGCAGTTTGGAGTTTTGGGACAATAATTCACCCCTCCACTTT. Amino acid sequence: CASSLEFWDNNSPLHF. V usage is TRBV28 and J usage is TRBJ1-6; a possible D gene is TRBD1 (6 bases). The CDR3 loop spans 16 amino acids. The V and J ends lost 3 bases and 5 bases respectively, with 14 bases between them. Germline lookup yields CDR1 MDHEN and CDR2 SYDVKM.

This clonotype was counted between two and nine times. V is TRBV24-1 and J is TRBJ1-5, with 9 bases matching TRBD1. This CDR3 spans 16 amino acids. The trim removed 4 bases at V and 2 bases at J, leaving 5 bases unmatched. CDR1 and CDR2 from the germline V gene are KGHDR and SFDVKD. The CDR3 region is CATSDVRTGGNQPQHF. Here the CDR3 DNA reads TGTGCCACCAGTGACGTACGGACAGGGGGCAATCAGCCCCAGCATTTT.

This rearrangement joins TRBV28 to TRBJ1-2; D remains unclear. Germline loops: CDR1 MDHEN, CDR2 SYDVKM. V dropped 4 bases and J dropped 0 bases, with 15 bases sitting between them. This CDR3 comprises 16 residues. The CDR3 loop is CASSYPTVPSNYGYTF. In DNA form, the CDR3 reads TGTGCCAGCAGTTATCCGACTGTTCCTTCTAACTATGGCTACACCTTC.

This clonotype turned up a few times. The chain uses TRBV7-8 and TRBJ2-1; TRBD2 is a possible D gene (7 bases). The germline V gene has CDR1 SGHVS and CDR2 FQNEAQ. V shed 5 bases and J shed 8 bases, with 19 bases lying between them. This CDR3 region has 15 residues. In nucleotides, the CDR3 is TGTGCCAGCAGCCCTCCTGGCGGGGGCAGGGATGAGCAGTTCTTC. Residues: CASSPPGGGRDEQFF.

This clonotype showed up many times. The gene calls are TRBV6-1 and TRBJ2-7; D uncertain. Trimming stripped 11 bases from V and 0 bases from J, with 8 bases between. This CDR3 has 11 residues. Germline lookup yields CDR1 MNHNS and CDR2 SASEGT. The CDR3 reads CAGGASYEQYF. CDR3 nucleotide sequence: TGTGCCGGTGGTGCCTCCTACGAGCAGTACTTC.

This clonotype was recorded a few times. V gene TRBV7-3 combines with J gene TRBJ2-2; 7 nucleotides line up with TRBD1. The germline gives CDR1 SGHTA, CDR2 FQGTGA. V dropped 4 bases and J dropped 7; count of bases not matched to a gene: 9. The CDR3 loop spans 15 amino acids. CDR3 residues: CASSYPPGGGGELFF. CDR3 bases: TGTGCCAGCAGCTACCCCCCAGGGGGTGGCGGGGAGCTGTTTTTT.

The V call is TRBV19, the J call TRBJ2-1, with a possible D match to TRBD2 (7 bases). Germline V gene lookup returns CDR1 LNHDA and CDR2 SQIVND (reference sequence). The V and J ends lost 6 bases and 6 bases respectively, with 18 bases between them. The CDR3 runs 15 residues. This CDR3 reads CASSTWGGGPNEQFF. CDR3 nucleotides: TGTGCCAGTAGCACATGGGGGGGGGGCCCCAATGAGCAGTTCTTC.

The rearrangement links TRBV19 to TRBJ2-3; TRBD1 agrees at 11 bases. J was trimmed by 4 bases and V by 7 bases; bases with no gene match: 10. Germline V gene sequence: CDR1 LNHDA, CDR2 SQIVND (reference sequence). The CDR3 totals 16 residues. CDR3 bases: TGTGCCAGTAAAAGATTGGGGACAGGGGGGGCAGATACGCAGTATTTT. Translating it yields CASKRLGTGGADTQYF.

The table lists this clonotype with many counts. The V call is TRBV7-8, the J call TRBJ2-2, with 8 bases identical to TRBD2. The V segment lost 4 bases and the J segment 0 bases; nucleotides outside the gene matches: 7. The CDR3 contains 17 residues. Germline CDR1 reads SGHVS; CDR2 reads FQNEAQ. The CDR3 DNA reads as TGTGCCAGCAGCTCATATCCGGGGGGGGCGAACACCGGGGAGCTGTTTTTT. This encodes CASSSYPGGANTGELFF.

The chain combines TRBV6-1 with TRBJ2-2, with 8 positions matching TRBD2. In germline, CDR1 is MNHNS, CDR2 SASEGT. J gave up 5 bases and V 4 bases, and 6 bases lay outside the gene matches. The CDR3 extends over 15 amino acids. In nucleotides, the CDR3 is TGTGCCAGCAGTGTATACGGGGGGGGGACCGGGGAGCTGTTTTTT. Translating it yields CASSVYGGGTGELFF.

Only one count was recorded for this clonotype. A much larger clone lies one base from this, so it may be a read error. J is TRBJ2-7 and V is TRBV4-1; a possible D gene is TRBD2 (5 bases). Germline CDR1 is MGHRA and CDR2 is YSYEKL. The CDR3 covers 15 residues. CDR3 DNA sequence: TGCGCCAGCAGCCTTTCGGTGGGGAGCTCCTACGAGCAGCACTTC. Protein product: CASSLSVGSSYEQHF.

This clonotype was detected ten times or more. In nucleotides, the CDR3 is TGTGCCAGCAGCACGGACGGTTACCACGAGCAGTACTTC. It translates to CASSTDGYHEQYF. The chain recombines TRBV7-2 with TRBJ2-7; D is unresolved. Germline V gives CDR1 SGHTA, CDR2 FQGNSA. This CDR3 spans 13 amino acids. The V and J ends lost 5 bases and 5 bases respectively, with 13 bases between them.

This clonotype was detected a few times. The J gene is TRBJ1-4, the V gene TRBV28; D may be TRBD1 (6 bases). With 8 bases removed from V and 2 bases from J, the gap between germline ends came to 15 bases. The CDR3 totals 15 residues. Germline lookup yields CDR1 MDHEN and CDR2 SYDVKM. CDR3 protein: CASSDRGNTNEKLFF. Here the CDR3 DNA reads TGTGCCAGCTCCGATAGGGGGAATACTAATGAAAAACTGTTTTTT. Full variable domain (rest looked up from reference TRBV28 and TRBJ1-4): DVKVTQSSRYLVKRTGEKVFLECVQDMDHENMFWYRQDPGLGLRLIYFSYDVKMKEKGDIPEGYSVSREKKERFSLILESASTNQTSMYLCASSDRGNTNEKLFFGSGTQLSVL.

The chain carries TRBV2 and TRBJ1-6; TRBD1 might be the D (6 bases). V lost 10 bases and J 0 bases, leaving 10 bases between the germline ends. CDR3 size: 14 residues. Germline V gives CDR1 SNHLY, CDR2 FYNNEI. In nucleotides, the CDR3 is TGTGCCACCCGGGACACCTCCTATAATTCACCCCTCCACTTT. This sequence encodes CATRDTSYNSPLHF.

This clonotype was seen at least ten times. This chain uses TRBV7-8 with TRBJ2-3, with 9 bases lining up with TRBD1. CDR1 SGHVS and CDR2 FQNEAQ come from the germline V gene. Trimming removed 3 bases from V and 3 bases from J; junction bases left unmatched: 7. The CDR3 extends over 16 amino acids. CDR3 protein: CASSFPWTGVTDTQYF. In DNA, the CDR3 is TGTGCCAGCAGCTTCCCCTGGACAGGGGTTACAGATACGCAGTATTTT.

The chain couples TRBV27 to TRBJ2-3, with TRBD2 identical over 12 bases. This CDR3 is 19 amino acids long. Germline-derived CDR1 and CDR2 are MNHEY and SMNVEV (reference sequence). V lost 4 bases and J lost 2; bases outside the gene matches: 13. The CDR3 region is CASSSGAFGLAGSTDTQYF. In nucleotides, the CDR3 is TGTGCCAGCAGTTCTGGGGCGTTCGGACTAGCGGGGTCCACAGATACGCAGTATTTT.

This clonotype was counted between two and nine times. V and J are TRBV25-1 and TRBJ1-1; D remains unclear. The CDR3 extends over 12 amino acids. V dropped 4 bases and J dropped 3 bases, with 6 bases sitting between them. The germline V gene has CDR1 MGHDK and CDR2 SYGVNS. The chain's CDR3 is CASSVFDTEAFF. The CDR3 bases are TGTGCCAGCAGTGTGTTCGACACTGAAGCTTTCTTT.

The sample holds a few counts of this clonotype. V usage is TRBV4-1 and J usage is TRBJ1-1; TRBD1 is a possible D gene (6 bases). This CDR3 has 15 amino acids. From germline, CDR1 is MGHRA and CDR2 YSYEKL. Trimming took 1 base from V and 7 from J, leaving 16 bases between them. The CDR3 sequence: CASSQGGQGSGEAFF. CDR3 nucleotide sequence: TGCGCCAGCAGCCAAGGGGGGCAGGGTTCCGGTGAAGCTTTCTTT.

For this clonotype: The junction differs from germline at one of its ends, possibly a read error. This chain joins TRBV12-3 or TRBV12-4 and TRBJ2-3; D is uncertain. There are 13 residues in the CDR3. In DNA form, the CDR3 reads TGTACCAGCAGTTTAACCGAGGCAGATACGCAGTATTTT. Its translation: CTSSLTEADTQYF.

This clonotype was observed a handful of times. The rearrangement links TRBV6-6 to TRBJ1-5, with TRBD1 as a possible D gene (5 bases). The CDR3 length is 15 residues. Trimming stripped 6 bases from V and 0 bases from J, with 12 bases between. Per germline, CDR1 MNHNY and CDR2 SVGAGI (reference sequence). CDR3 nucleotide sequence: TGTGCCAGCAGAGGTCGACAGAATAGCAATCAGCCCCAGCATTTT. This sequence encodes CASRGRQNSNQPQHF.

This clonotype was seen only a few times. The chain recombines TRBV4-1 with TRBJ1-1; D is uncertain. V gave up 9 bases and J gave up 0 bases, with 20 bases separating them. The germline CDR1 and CDR2 sequences are MGHRA and YSYEKL. CDR3 length equals 16 residues. The DNA for the CDR3 is TGCGCCAGTAAATCGACCACGGGGAGTTTGAACACTGAAGCTTTCTTT. It codes for CASKSTTGSLNTEAFF.

This clonotype appeared a few times. The chain uses TRBV27 and TRBJ2-1, with 10 bases fitting TRBD2. This CDR3 spans 15 amino acids. J gave up 8 bases and V 2 bases, and 6 bases lay outside the gene matches. Germline lookup yields CDR1 MNHEY and CDR2 SMNVEV (reference sequence). The chain's CDR3 is CASSLGSGGMYEQFF. The CDR3 region has the DNA TGTGCCAGCAGTTTAGGTAGCGGGGGGATGTATGAGCAGTTCTTC.

Ten or more counts support this clonotype. The chain carries TRBV6-2 or TRBV6-3 and TRBJ1-2, with 7 bases matching TRBD1. Germline V gene sequence: CDR1 MNHEY, CDR2 SVGEGT. V lost 5 bases, J lost 2 bases, and 8 bases stayed unmatched. This CDR3 has 15 residues. The CDR3 sequence is CASSPAGQMNYGYTF. The CDR3 DNA is TGTGCCAGCAGTCCCGCGGGACAGATGAACTATGGCTACACCTTC.

The V gene is TRBV4-1, the J gene TRBJ2-7; D is ambiguous. There are 15 residues in the CDR3. Germline values: CDR1 MGHRA, CDR2 YSYEKL. V gave up 1 base and J gave up 2 bases, with 12 bases separating them. This chain's CDR3 is CASSQGVVATYEQYF. CDR3 coding DNA: TGCGCCAGCAGCCAAGGGGTTGTAGCTACCTACGAGCAGTACTTC.